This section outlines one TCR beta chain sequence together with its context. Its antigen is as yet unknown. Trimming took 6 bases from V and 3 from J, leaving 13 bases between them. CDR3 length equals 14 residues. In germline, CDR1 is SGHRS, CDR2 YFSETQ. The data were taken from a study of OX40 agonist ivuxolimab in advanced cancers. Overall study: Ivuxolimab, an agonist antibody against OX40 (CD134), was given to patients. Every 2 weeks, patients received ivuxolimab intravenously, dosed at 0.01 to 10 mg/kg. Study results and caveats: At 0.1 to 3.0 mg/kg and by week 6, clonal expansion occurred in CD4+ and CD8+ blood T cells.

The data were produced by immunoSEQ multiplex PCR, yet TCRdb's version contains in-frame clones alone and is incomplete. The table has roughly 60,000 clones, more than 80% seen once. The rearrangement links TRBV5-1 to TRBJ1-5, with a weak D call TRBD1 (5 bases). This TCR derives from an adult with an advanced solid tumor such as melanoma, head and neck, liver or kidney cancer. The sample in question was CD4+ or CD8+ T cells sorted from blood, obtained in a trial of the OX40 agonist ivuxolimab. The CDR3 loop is CASKGDGVNQPQHF. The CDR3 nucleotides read TGCGCCAGCAAAGGGGATGGGGTCAATCAGCCCCAGCATTTT.